This TCR beta chain is drawn from a study of blood T cell repertoires in COVID-19. This CDR3 contains 15 residues. Germline assignment: CDR1 LNHDA and CDR2 SQIVND (reference sequence). The V and J ends lost 4 bases and 7 bases respectively, with 19 bases between them. Seattle enrolled patients during active infection and tracked them longitudinally. The data were produced by immunoSEQ multiplex PCR, yet TCRdb's version contains in-frame clones alone and is incomplete. This table holds a few hundred thousand clones, approximately 78% found once. The chain uses TRBV19 and TRBJ1-2; D not resolved. The clonotype comes from a woman aged 80 or over with COVID-19, enrolled during active disease. The sequencing input was peripheral blood. CDR3 sequence reads: CASSTQDGLRGGYTF. The CDR3 DNA is TGTGCCAGTAGTACCCAGGACGGCTTGCGGGGTGGCTACACCTTC.